The T cell receptor (beta chain) under discussion was sequenced for a study of blood T cell repertoires in COVID-19. Looking at the study overall: Samples taken during acute and convalescent COVID-19 were collected in the United States, Italy and Spain. From T cells, B-cell-depleted T cells, or PBMCs came the material, which was cDNA or gDNA.

TCRdb keeps only in-frame clones here, not all; method: immunoSEQ multiplex PCR. The sample shows around 130,000 clones, approximately 84% of them seen only once. Notes on this clone: Other DNA sequences in this sample translate to the same CDR3.

The germline gives CDR1 SGDLS, CDR2 YYNGEE. J lost 9 bases, V lost 0 bases, and 1 base had no gene match. The CDR3 has 12 residues. The rearrangement links TRBV9 to TRBJ2-3; TRBD2 aligns across 7 bases. This receptor was obtained from a woman between 45 and 65 years old who had recovered from COVID-19. Sequenced: peripheral blood. The CDR3 bases are TGTGCCAGCAGCGTAGGGGAGGGCACGCAGTATTTT. Translating gives CASSVGEGTQYF.